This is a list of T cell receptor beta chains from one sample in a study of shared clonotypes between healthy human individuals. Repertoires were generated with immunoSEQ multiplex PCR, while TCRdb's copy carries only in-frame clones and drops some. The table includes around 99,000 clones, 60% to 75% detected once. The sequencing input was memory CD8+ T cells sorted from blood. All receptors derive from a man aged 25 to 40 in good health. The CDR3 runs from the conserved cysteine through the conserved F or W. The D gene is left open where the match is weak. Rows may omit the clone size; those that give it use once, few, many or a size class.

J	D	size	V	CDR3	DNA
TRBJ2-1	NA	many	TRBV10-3	CAISVGSGSSYNEQFF	TGTGCCATCAGTGTCGGGAGCGGTAGCTCCTACAATGAGCAGTTCTTC
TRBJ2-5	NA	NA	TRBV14	CASSQKWGMETQYF	TGTGCCAGCAGCCAAAAGTGGGGGATGGAGACCCAGTACTTC
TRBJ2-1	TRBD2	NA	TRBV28	CASSSKLAGEINEQFF	TGTGCCAGCAGTTCAAAACTAGCGGGAGAGATTAATGAGCAGTTCTTC
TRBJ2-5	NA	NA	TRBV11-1	CASSLEAAEETQYF	TGTGCCAGCAGCTTAGAGGCAGCCGAGGAGACCCAGTACTTC
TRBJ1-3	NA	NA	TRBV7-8	CASSPPTQGNTIYF	TGTGCCAGCAGCCCCCCGACGCAAGGAAACACCATATATTTT
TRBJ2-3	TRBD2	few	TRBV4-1	CASSRLAGGGFTDTQYF	TGCGCCAGCAGTCGACTAGCGGGAGGAGGGTTCACAGATACGCAGTATTTT
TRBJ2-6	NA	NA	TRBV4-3	CASSQDKTGPGANVLTF	TGCGCCAGCAGCCAAGATAAAACGGGCCCTGGGGCCAACGTCCTGACTTTC
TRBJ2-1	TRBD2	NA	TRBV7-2	CASSLRTSGYNEQFF	TGTGCCAGCAGCTTAAGGACTAGCGGATACAATGAGCAGTTCTTC
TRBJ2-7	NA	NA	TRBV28	CASSFFLYEQYF	TGTGCCAGCAGTTTTTTTCTGTACGAGCAGTACTTC
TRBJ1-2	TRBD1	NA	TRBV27	CASSSTGQGLYGYTF	TGTGCCAGCAGCTCAACCGGACAGGGGCTCTATGGCTACACCTTC
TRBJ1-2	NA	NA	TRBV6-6	CASSYNTGAFGYTF	TGTGCCAGCAGTTACAATACGGGAGCCTTTGGCTACACCTTC
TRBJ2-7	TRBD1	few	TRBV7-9	CASSLPSQGTTYEQYF	TGTGCCAGCAGCTTACCATCACAGGGGACCACCTACGAGCAGTACTTC
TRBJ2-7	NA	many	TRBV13	CASSLSGSGRAFEQYF	TGTGCCAGCAGCTTAAGTGGTTCAGGGAGAGCCTTTGAGCAGTACTTC
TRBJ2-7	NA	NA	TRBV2	CASKDNNHYEQYF	TGTGCCAGCAAGGACAATAACCACTACGAGCAGTACTTC
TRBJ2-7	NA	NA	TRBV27	CASSFSQATYEQYF	TGTGCCAGCAGTTTTTCACAGGCCACCTACGAGCAGTACTTC
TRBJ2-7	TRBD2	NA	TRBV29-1	CSVLTGGIPYEQYF	TGCAGCGTCCTAACGGGAGGGATTCCCTACGAGCAGTACTTC
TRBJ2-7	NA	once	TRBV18	CASSPYPLKYEQYF	TGTGCCAGCTCACCATACCCCCTTAAATACGAGCAGTACTTC
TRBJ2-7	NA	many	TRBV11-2	CASSPVNYEQYF	TGTGCCAGCAGCCCAGTGAACTACGAGCAGTACTTC
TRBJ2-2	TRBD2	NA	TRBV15	CATSRDKLALSTGELFF	TGTGCCACCAGCAGAGATAAACTAGCGCTATCCACCGGGGAGCTGTTTTTT
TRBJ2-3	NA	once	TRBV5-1	CASSLERRAVDTQYF	TGCGCCAGCAGCTTGGAGCGCAGGGCAGTAGATACGCAGTATTTT
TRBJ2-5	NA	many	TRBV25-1	CASFGSGGEETQYF	TGTGCCAGCTTCGGGTCGGGCGGGGAAGAGACCCAGTACTTC
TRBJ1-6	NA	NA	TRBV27	CASSTATGASPLHF	TGTGCCAGCAGTACCGCTACTGGAGCTTCACCCCTCCACTTT
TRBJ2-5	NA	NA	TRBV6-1	CASSENDRWAQYF	TGTGCCAGCAGTGAAAATGACCGGTGGGCCCAGTACTTC
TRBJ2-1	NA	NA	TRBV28	CASSPKVSYNEQFF	TGTGCCAGCAGTCCGAAGGTCTCCTACAATGAGCAGTTCTTC
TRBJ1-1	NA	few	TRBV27	CASSLSMTGTEAFF	TGTGCCAGCAGTTTATCTATGACAGGCACTGAAGCTTTCTTT
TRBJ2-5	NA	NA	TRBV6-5	CASSPLLAEETQYF	TGTGCCAGCAGCCCGCTCCTAGCTGAAGAGACCCAGTACTTC
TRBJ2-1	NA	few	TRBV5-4	CATERDPDSYNEQFF	TGTGCCACCGAGAGGGACCCTGACTCCTACAATGAGCAGTTCTTC
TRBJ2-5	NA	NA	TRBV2	CASSEARAYQETQYF	TGTGCCAGCAGTGAAGCCCGAGCCTACCAAGAGACCCAGTACTTC
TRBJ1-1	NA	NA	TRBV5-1	CASSLANLNTEAFF	TGCGCCAGCAGCTTGGCCAACTTGAACACTGAAGCTTTCTTT
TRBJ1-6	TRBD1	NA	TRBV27	CASSRGQGTSPLHF	TGTGCCAGCAGCCGGGGACAGGGGACCTCACCCCTCCACTTT
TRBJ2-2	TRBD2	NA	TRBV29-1	CSVEPPTSGTANTGELFF	TGCAGCGTTGAGCCCCCGACTAGCGGGACGGCTAACACCGGGGAGCTGTTTTTT
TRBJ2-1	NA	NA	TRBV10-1	CASSELSANEQFF	TGCGCCAGCAGTGAACTATCGGCGAATGAGCAGTTCTTC
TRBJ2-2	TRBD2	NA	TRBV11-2	CASSLLHGLAGNTGELFF	TGTGCCAGCAGCTTATTGCATGGACTAGCGGGAAACACCGGGGAGCTGTTTTTT
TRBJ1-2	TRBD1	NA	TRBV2	CASSAGQGFEGYTF	TGTGCCAGCAGTGCGGGACAGGGGTTTGAGGGCTACACCTTC
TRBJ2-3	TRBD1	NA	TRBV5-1	CASSWAGPGGRTDTQYF	TGCGCCAGCAGCTGGGCTGGGCCAGGGGGTCGCACAGATACGCAGTATTTT
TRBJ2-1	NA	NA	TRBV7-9	CASSFTQGNYNEQFF	TGTGCCAGCAGCTTCACCCAGGGGAACTACAATGAGCAGTTCTTC
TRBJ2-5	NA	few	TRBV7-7	CASSKEGRETQYF	TGTGCTAGCAGCAAGGAGGGCCGGGAGACCCAGTACTTC